Presented here are 24 T cell receptor beta chains from one specimen sequenced in a study of blood T cell repertoires in COVID-19 (dated by TCRdb to about 2020). The library was obtained by the immunoSEQ multiplex PCR assay. The immuneACCESS repertoire file appears here via TCRdb, limited to in-frame rearrangements. These files lack a portion of the clones; in checked studies, under half of the deficit traces to unresolved V genes, and the cause of the others is not known. This sample comprises 150,000 to 200,000 clones, approximately 80% of them detected only once. 4.5% to 7.5% of the sample is in the top ten clones. Source material: PBMCs or T cells enriched from blood (not recorded which). These receptor sequences come from a man in his forties or fifties who had recovered from COVID-19.

The chain links TRBV5-4 to TRBJ2-7; no definite D call. Germline CDR1 SGHNT, CDR2 YYREEE (reference sequence). The CDR3 loop spans 14 amino acids. Trimming took off 5 bases at V and 0 bases at J, with 12 bases between the two ends. The CDR3 loop reads CASSGPRSSYEQYF. The DNA for the CDR3 is TGTGCCAGCAGTGGCCCTCGGAGCTCCTACGAGCAGTACTTC.

This clone was counted a few times. This chain links TRBV3-1 (or the pseudogene TRBV3-2) with TRBJ2-5; 9 nucleotides align to TRBD2. Per the germline V gene, CDR1 is LGHDT and CDR2 is YNNKEL (reference sequence). Trimming removed 1 base from V and 5 bases from J; junction bases left unmatched: 8. This CDR3 comprises 16 residues. CDR3 residues: CASSQGRGGGVETQYF. DNA of the CDR3: TGTGCCAGCAGCCAAGGGCGGGGGGGCGGAGTGGAGACCCAGTACTTC.

The chain is built from TRBV4-2 and TRBJ2-7; a possible D gene is TRBD1 (5 bases). The CDR3 runs 14 residues. Trimming pared 6 bases from V and 2 bases from J, leaving 14 bases between. Germline CDR1 LGHNA, CDR2 YNFKEQ. In DNA, the CDR3 is TGTGCCAGCAGTACCGGCCAGGGCGCCTACGAGCAGTACTTC. Translated, it gives CASSTGQGAYEQYF.

This clone occurred once. CDR3: CASRQLTGAQETQYF. The CDR3 DNA follows: TGTGCCAGCAGGCAATTGACAGGGGCTCAAGAGACCCAGTACTTC. V usage is TRBV3-1 (or the pseudogene TRBV3-2) and J usage is TRBJ2-5, with TRBD1 matching 8 bases. The CDR3 length is 15 residues. The trim removed 6 bases at V and 2 bases at J, leaving 8 bases unmatched. From germline, CDR1 is LGHDT and CDR2 YNNKEL (reference sequence).

With respect to this clone: This sample also contains other DNA sequences that code for the same CDR3. This chain connects TRBV12-3 or TRBV12-4 to TRBJ1-2, with D maybe TRBD1 (6 bases). The CDR3 is 13 amino acids. Between the trimmed V and J ends, which lost 3 bases and 4 bases, there was a span of 9 bases. The CDR3 loop reads CASSFGQSYGYTF. The CDR3 DNA reads TGTGCCAGCAGTTTTGGACAGTCCTATGGCTACACCTTC.

This clone has a handful of counts. The chain links TRBV9 to TRBJ1-6; 7 nucleotides line up with TRBD1. From germline, CDR1 is SGDLS and CDR2 YYNGEE. Unmatched junction bases numbered 3, after V lost 0 bases and J lost 9 bases. The CDR3 sequence is 14 residues long. The CDR3 here is CASSVERGLSPLHF. In nucleotides, the CDR3 is TGTGCCAGCAGCGTAGAGAGGGGGCTTTCACCCCTCCACTTT. Full variable domain (rest looked up from reference TRBV9 and TRBJ1-6): DSGVTQTPKHLITATGQRVTLRCSPRSGDLSVYWYQQSLDQGLQFLIQYYNGEERAKGNILERFSAQQFPDLHSELNLSSLELGDSALYFCASSVERGLSPLHFGNGTRLTVT.

The rearrangement joins TRBV2 to TRBJ1-4; a possible D gene is TRBD1 (5 bases). This CDR3 has 13 residues. CDR1 is SNHLY, CDR2 FYNNEI, per germline. Trimming shortened V by 10 bases and J by 8 bases, and 17 bases separated the two germline ends. In DNA form, the CDR3 reads TGTGCCACCTCGGGGGGAAAGGGGGAAAAACTGTTTTTT. Translation gives CATSGGKGEKLFF. Full variable domain (rest looked up from reference TRBV2 and TRBJ1-4): EPEVTQTPSHQVTQMGQEVILRCVPISNHLYFYWYRQILGQKVEFLVSFYNNEISEKSEIFDDQFSVERPDGSNFTLKIRSTKLEDSAMYFCATSGGKGEKLFFGSGTQLSVL.

About this clone: This CDR3 is also generated by other DNA sequences in the sample. The chain links TRBV6-1 to TRBJ1-4, with a possible D match to TRBD1 (6 bases). This CDR3 spans 14 amino acids. The germline V gene has CDR1 MNHNS and CDR2 SASEGT. V lost 1 base and J lost 8, with 11 bases in between. The CDR3 sequence: CASSEVQGNEKLFF. The CDR3 DNA reads TGTGCCAGCAGTGAAGTACAGGGTAACGAAAAACTGTTTTTT.

This clone was found once. The rearrangement joins TRBV2 to TRBJ2-7, with D tentatively TRBD1 (6 bases). The CDR3 has 14 residues. Germline CDR1 SNHLY, CDR2 FYNNEI. The V end lost 7 bases, the J end lost 4 bases, and 17 bases lay between the germline ends. The CDR3 nucleotides read TGTGCCAGCAACTTGGACAGTTTAATGTACGAGCAGTACGTC. Its translation is CASNLDSLMYEQYV.

This clone was picked up a small number of times. The chain combines TRBV18 with TRBJ1-6; D unclear. Between the trimmed V and J ends, which lost 3 bases and 8 bases, there was a span of 17 bases. Germline-derived CDR1 and CDR2 are KGHSH and LQKENI. The CDR3 covers 16 residues. The CDR3 is CASSPVERVRDSPLHF. In nucleotides, the CDR3 is TGTGCCAGCTCACCGGTCGAAAGGGTGAGGGATTCACCCCTCCACTTT.

The rearrangement uses TRBV30 and TRBJ2-7; 8 bases fit TRBD2. The CDR3 is 13 residues long. Germline values: CDR1 GTSNPN, CDR2 SVGIG (reference sequence). J was trimmed by 5 bases and V by 8 bases; bases with no gene match: 11. In DNA form, the CDR3 reads TGTGCCGGGGACGGGGGGGGAGTGCACGAGCAGTACTTC. Encoded protein: CAGDGGGVHEQYF.

This clone was seen only a few times. The J gene is TRBJ2-3, the V gene TRBV7-2, with 7 bases identical to TRBD1. Germline CDR1 reads SGHTA; CDR2 reads FQGNSA. The J segment lost 8 bases and the V segment lost 4 bases, leaving 6 bases of the junction unmatched. The CDR3 has 13 residues. The DNA of the CDR3 is TGTGCCAGCAGCTCGGAAGGGGGCGGTACGCAGTATTTT. Protein sequence: CASSSEGGGTQYF.

This clone was seen once. This chain connects TRBV30 to TRBJ1-3, with D unresolved. CDR3 length: 14 amino acids. Trimming took 3 bases from V and 1 from J, leaving 10 bases between them. The germline V gene has CDR1 GTSNPN and CDR2 SVGIG (reference sequence). In nucleotides, the CDR3 is TGTGCCTGGAGCGAAACTACTTCTGGAAACACCATATATTTT. Translation: CAWSETTSGNTIYF. Together with reference TRBV30 and TRBJ1-3, the CDR3 gives the full variable domain: SQTIHQWPATLVQPVGSPLSLECTVEGTSNPNLYWYRQAAGRGLQLLFYSVGIGQISSEVPQNLSASRPQDRQFILSSKKLLLSDSGFYLCAWSETTSGNTIYFGEGSWLTVV.

This chain links TRBV3-1 (or the pseudogene TRBV3-2) with TRBJ2-1; 8 positions match TRBD2. Per germline, CDR1 LGHDT and CDR2 YNNKEL (reference sequence). After removal of 1 base from V and 7 bases from J, the junction contained 12 bases not matched to a gene. The CDR3 has 17 residues. The CDR3 is CASSQASERGNGNEQFF. CDR3 coding DNA: TGTGCCAGCAGCCAAGCCTCCGAGCGGGGGAACGGAAATGAGCAGTTCTTC.

This clone has a handful of counts. The rearrangement uses TRBV7-3 and TRBJ2-2, with 7 nucleotides matching TRBD2. From germline, CDR1 is SGHTA and CDR2 FQGTGA. V shed 0 bases, J shed 4 bases, and the junction held 2 bases outside the gene matches. The CDR3 covers 15 residues. DNA of the CDR3: TGTGCCAGCAGCTTAACAACTAGCGTCACCGGGGAGCTGTTTTTT. This codes for CASSLTTSVTGELFF.

The chain couples TRBV6-5 to TRBJ1-3; D perhaps matches TRBD1 (6 bases). Per germline, CDR1 MNHEY and CDR2 SVGAGI. The length of the CDR3 is 15 residues. V lost 2 bases and J lost 7, with 15 bases in between. This CDR3 is CASSYGGSQGNTIYF. CDR3 sequence (DNA): TGTGCCAGCAGTTACGGGGGCTCGCAGGGGAACACCATATATTTT.

The chain joins TRBV7-9 to TRBJ1-1, with 9 bases aligning to TRBD1. The germline gives CDR1 SEHNR, CDR2 FQNEAQ (reference sequence). The ends lost 5 bases at V and 1 base at J; junction bases unmatched: 5. The CDR3 contains 15 residues. The CDR3 is CASSPSGQGNTEAFF. The CDR3 DNA reads as TGTGCCAGCAGCCCTTCGGGACAGGGGAACACTGAAGCTTTCTTT.

This chain joins TRBV7-9 and TRBJ2-3; a possible D gene is TRBD1 (5 bases). The length of the CDR3 is 16 residues. With 5 bases removed from V and 2 bases from J, the gap between germline ends came to 17 bases. Germline V lookup: CDR1 SEHNR, CDR2 FQNEAQ (reference sequence). The CDR3 coding sequence is TGTGCCAGCAGCCCTGTGCAGGGCTTCATCACAGATACGCAGTATTTT. It codes for CASSPVQGFITDTQYF.

In this sample, this clone turned up a few times. The gene calls are TRBV27 and TRBJ2-1, with 10 bases identical to TRBD2. CDR1 and CDR2 from the germline V gene are MNHEY and SMNVEV (reference sequence). CDR3 length: 15 residues. The trim removed 5 bases at V and 3 bases at J, leaving 4 bases unmatched. The CDR3 spells CASSGIAGGYNEQFF. DNA of the CDR3: TGTGCCAGCAGTGGAATAGCGGGGGGCTACAATGAGCAGTTCTTC.

The chain carries TRBV5-5 and TRBJ2-6, with D tentatively TRBD1 (6 bases). Germline lookup yields CDR1 SGHKS and CDR2 YYEKEE (reference sequence). V shed 4 bases and J shed 4 bases, with 21 bases lying between them. CDR3 size: 18 residues. CDR3 nucleotide sequence: TGTGCCAGCAGCCCGGTGGCACAGGGACCTGCCGGGGCCAACGTCCTGACTTTC. Translated, it gives CASSPVAQGPAGANVLTF. Based on the CDR3 plus reference TRBV5-5 and TRBJ2-6, the full variable domain is DAGVTQSPTHLIKTRGQQVTLRCSPISGHKSVSWYQQVLGQGPQFIFQYYEKEERGRGNFPDRFSARQFPNYSSELNVNALLLGDSALYLCASSPVAQGPAGANVLTFGAGSRLTVL.

The chain recombines TRBV19 with TRBJ1-1, with D perhaps matching TRBD1 (5 bases). This CDR3 has 15 residues. V was pared by 6 bases and J by 1 base, with 15 bases between. Germline V gene data show CDR1 as LNHDA and CDR2 as SQIVND (reference sequence). Here the CDR3 reads CASRPDGQGNTEAFF. CDR3 DNA: TGTGCCAGTAGACCAGACGGCCAGGGGAACACTGAAGCTTTCTTT.

The V and J genes are TRBV6-5 and TRBJ2-1, with D perhaps matching TRBD2 (7 bases). CDR3 size: 15 residues. CDR1 and CDR2 from the germline V gene are MNHEY and SVGAGI. The V end was cut by 8 bases, the J end by 2 bases, with 16 bases between. For the CDR3, the DNA is TGTGCCAGCTCCCGGAAGGGGGGGCCCTACAATGAGCAGTTCTTC. It encodes CASSRKGGPYNEQFF.

The sample holds one count of this clone. This chain joins TRBV5-1 and TRBJ1-1; 8 bases fit TRBD1. Germline values: CDR1 SGHRS, CDR2 YFSETQ. The junction had 2 bases not matched to a gene; V was cut back by 3 bases and J by 7 bases. The CDR3 covers 12 residues. The CDR3 DNA follows: TGCGCCAGCAGCTCGGACAGGGTTGAAGCTTTCTTT. Encoded protein: CASSSDRVEAFF.

This clone has just a few counts. CDR3 DNA sequence: TGTGCCAGCAGCCCCGGGACAGGGGGTAGCTATGGCTACACCTTC. Protein product: CASSPGTGGSYGYTF. The chain recombines TRBV7-8 with TRBJ1-2, with 11 positions matching TRBD1. V was clipped by 5 bases and J by 4 bases; unmatched bases: 6. In germline, CDR1 is SGHVS, CDR2 FQNEAQ. This CDR3 comprises 15 residues.